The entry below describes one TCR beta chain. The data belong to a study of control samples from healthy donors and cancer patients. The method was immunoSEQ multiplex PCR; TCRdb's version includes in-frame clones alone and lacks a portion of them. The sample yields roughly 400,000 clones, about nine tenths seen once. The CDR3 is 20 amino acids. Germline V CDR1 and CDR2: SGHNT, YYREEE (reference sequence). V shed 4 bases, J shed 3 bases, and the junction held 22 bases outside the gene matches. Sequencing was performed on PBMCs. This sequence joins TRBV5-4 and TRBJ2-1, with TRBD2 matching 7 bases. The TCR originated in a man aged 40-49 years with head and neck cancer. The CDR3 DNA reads TGTGCCAGCAGCCCTTCCTCCTACCCCGTTGGGGGGAGGGGCTACAATGAGCAGTTCTTC. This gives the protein CASSPSSYPVGGRGYNEQFF.